The 16 T cell receptor beta chains reported below all come from one sample, sequenced in a study of regulatory T cells in long-lasting Graves disease. Described time point: newly diagnosed GD, antithyroid drugs for less than 3 months. TCR sequences were obtained from RNA taken from PBMCs. According to the study, TCR beta libraries were built with iRepertoire HTBI primers and CDR3-region Arm-PCR. TCRdb used MiXCR to reprocess the multiplex PCR reads, holding one entry per CDR3 protein. The data hold about 530,000 distinct CDR3 sequences, with 16% observed a single time. The same data also went into a second study, on T cells in Graves' hyperthyroidism and ophthalmopathy.

The input for sequencing was peripheral blood mononuclear cells (PBMCs), taken at new diagnosis, from a patient treated with antithyroid drugs. The receptors originated from a woman aged 35-60 years with Graves disease.

This clonotype was seen more than once but under ten times. This rearrangement joins TRBV28 to TRBJ1-6; D not certain. Trimming removed 5 bases at V and 5 bases at J, with 13 bases between. CDR1 and CDR2 from the germline V gene are MDHEN and SYDVKM. This CDR3 is built from 15 residues. Here the CDR3 reads CASSKNYLDNSPLHF. In DNA, the CDR3 is TGTGCCAGCAGTAAGAATTATTTAGATAATTCACCCCTCCACTTT.

On this clonotype: A much larger clone lies a single base off, so this may be a read error. The chain recombines TRBV20-1 with TRBJ2-7, with 13 bases fitting TRBD2. Germline assignment: CDR1 DFQATT and CDR2 SNEGSKA (reference sequence). The CDR3 sequence is 18 residues long. V dropped 3 bases and J dropped 2; count of bases not matched to a gene: 13. In nucleotides, the CDR3 is TGCAGTGCTAGGGGGACTAGCGGGGACTTCAGGAGCCCCTACGAGCAGTACTTC. Its protein product is CSARGTSGDFRSPYEQYF.

This clonotype was counted only a few times. This chain uses TRBV6-4 with TRBJ2-3; D unclear. CDR1 and CDR2 from the germline V gene are MRHNA and SNTAGT. The CDR3 is 14 amino acids. Trimming stripped 1 base from V and 9 bases from J, with 14 bases between. The CDR3 here is CASSDWAQSPTQYF. In DNA, the CDR3 is TGTGCCAGCAGTGACTGGGCCCAATCACCCACGCAGTATTTT.

This clonotype appeared many times. The rearrangement links TRBV4-1 to TRBJ2-5, with TRBD2 matching 7 bases. Germline lookup yields CDR1 MGHRA and CDR2 YSYEKL. The V gene end was trimmed by 3 bases and the J gene end by 4 bases; junction bases not matched to a gene: 2. The CDR3 covers 13 residues. The DNA for the CDR3 is TGCGCCAGCAGCCAGAGGGAGGGAGAGACCCAGTACTTC. This gives the protein CASSQREGETQYF.

This chain joins TRBV4-1 and TRBJ2-1; 12 bases map to TRBD2. This CDR3 contains 19 residues. The J segment lost 7 bases and the V segment lost 6 bases, leaving 19 bases of the junction unmatched. Germline CDR1 and CDR2: MGHRA and YSYEKL. The CDR3 DNA is TGCGCCAGCAGGCCGAGACTAGCGGGGGCCCCCCCTAGGAGGAATGAGCAGTTCTTC. It encodes CASRPRLAGAPPRRNEQFF.

This clonotype has only a few counts. This chain links TRBV7-9 with TRBJ2-7, with 8 bases lining up with TRBD2. This CDR3 is 14 amino acids long. Germline-derived CDR1 and CDR2 are SEHNR and FQNEAQ (reference sequence). With V trimmed by 6 bases and J by 2 bases, 6 bases remained unmatched. For the CDR3, the DNA is TGTGCCAGCAGATCTACTAGCGGCCCCTACGAGCAGTACTTC. Its protein product is CASRSTSGPYEQYF.

This clonotype has a handful of counts. An end of the junction does not agree with germline; a read error may underlie this. The CDR3, as DNA: TGTGCCATCAGTCTGGGGGCAGGTCAAGAGACCCAGTACTTC. Its protein is CAISLGAGQETQYF. The rearrangement links TRBV2 to TRBJ2-5; maybe TRBD1 (6 bases). This CDR3 is built from 14 residues. Looked up from germline, CDR1 is SNHLY and CDR2 is FYNNEI.

This clonotype has ten or more counts. The gene calls are TRBV11-2 and TRBJ2-2; D unclear. CDR1 is SGHAT and CDR2 is FQNNGV in the germline V gene. V was trimmed by 1 base and J by 2 bases, leaving 5 bases between them. This CDR3 is 14 amino acids long. The CDR3 DNA follows: TGTGCCAGCAGCTTAGGACCCAACACCGGGGAGCTGTTTTTT. This codes for CASSLGPNTGELFF.

Only a few counts were recorded for this clonotype. This chain links TRBV20-1 with TRBJ1-1; 11 positions agree with TRBD1. With V trimmed by 3 bases and J by 6 bases, 6 bases remained unmatched. The CDR3 has 14 residues. Germline lookup yields CDR1 DFQATT and CDR2 SNEGSKA (reference sequence). In DNA form, the CDR3 reads TGCAGTGCTAGGCCCGGGACAGGGGGGGCTGAAGCTTTCTTT. Protein: CSARPGTGGAEAFF.

This clonotype was observed at least ten times. The chain employs TRBV30 and TRBJ1-4; 7 bases fit TRBD1. In germline, CDR1 is GTSNPN, CDR2 SVGIG (reference sequence). This CDR3 contains 17 residues. Losses at the gene ends were 3 bases for V and 0 bases for J; bases not matched to a gene: 10. The CDR3 loop is CAWRQGTILATNEKLFF. CDR3 coding DNA: TGTGCCTGGAGACAGGGGACCATCCTTGCAACTAATGAAAAACTGTTTTTT. Full variable domain (remainder filled in from reference TRBV30 and TRBJ1-4): SQTIHQWPATLVQPVGSPLSLECTVEGTSNPNLYWYRQAAGRGLQLLFYSVGIGQISSEVPQNLSASRPQDRQFILSSKKLLLSDSGFYLCAWRQGTILATNEKLFFGSGTQLSVL.

This clonotype was counted at least ten times. As DNA, the CDR3 is TGTGCCAGCAGTGAATTCAGTGTTGTTAATCAGCCCCAGCATTTT. Translated: CASSEFSVVNQPQHF. The chain is built from TRBV6-1 and TRBJ1-5, with D unclear. Germline CDR1 is MNHNS and CDR2 is SASEGT. The CDR3 sequence is 15 residues long. The V and J ends lost 2 bases and 4 bases respectively, with 12 bases between them.

This clonotype was picked up a small number of times. The chain employs TRBV28 and TRBJ2-4, with 9 bases lining up with TRBD1. This CDR3 is built from 15 residues. Per the germline V gene, CDR1 is MDHEN and CDR2 is SYDVKM. V was clipped by 2 bases and J by 9 bases; unmatched bases: 8. CDR3 sequence: CASSLAGQGSGIQYF. The CDR3 nucleotides are TGTGCCAGCAGTTTAGCGGGACAGGGTAGTGGCATTCAGTACTTC.

The V gene is TRBV4-2, the J gene TRBJ2-3, with D hard to call. The CDR3 sequence is 15 residues long. Germline CDR1 reads LGHNA; CDR2 reads YNFKEQ. The ends were cut back, 4 bases at V and 0 bases at J, with 11 bases in the middle. The CDR3, as DNA: TGTGCCAGCAGCCCGCGTCCGGTTAGCACAGATACGCAGTATTTT. Amino acid sequence: CASSPRPVSTDTQYF.

This clonotype has just a few counts. The DNA of the CDR3 is TGCGCCAGCAGCCAGGGGGGCCCAACTAATGAAAAACTGTTTTTT. Encoded protein: CASSQGGPTNEKLFF. The chain has TRBV4-1 and TRBJ1-4, with TRBD1 as a possible D gene (6 bases). The CDR3 covers 15 residues. Per the germline V gene, CDR1 is MGHRA and CDR2 is YSYEKL. V was pared by 3 bases and J by 0 bases, with 8 bases between.

Many counts were recorded for this clonotype. The V call is TRBV20-1, the J call TRBJ1-1; possibly TRBD1 for D (6 bases). V shed 5 bases and J shed 1 base, with 8 bases lying between them. Per the germline V gene, CDR1 is DFQATT and CDR2 is SNEGSKA (reference sequence). The CDR3 runs to 12 residues. CDR3 DNA: TGCAGTGCTTTGGACAGGAACACTGAAGCTTTCTTT. Translating it yields CSALDRNTEAFF.

The chain uses TRBV6-1 and TRBJ1-2; the match to TRBD1 covers 10 bases. Germline lookup yields CDR1 MNHNS and CDR2 SASEGT. This CDR3 is 14 amino acids long. V lost 7 bases and J lost 6; bases outside the gene matches: 8. The CDR3 sequence: CASIPWGTGDGYTF. DNA of the CDR3: TGTGCCAGCATCCCATGGGGGACAGGGGATGGCTACACCTTC.